This T cell receptor beta chain stems from a study of blood T cells in healthy people across ages. The use of a sample-barcoded 5' primer and a J-beta primer mix characterized a second PCR of roughly 6 to 11 cycles. Using its own MiXCR run on the 5' RACE reads, TCRdb lists one record per CDR3 protein. The sample has 780,000 or so distinct CDR3 sequences, approximately 60% seen once; the top ten hold 20% to 30%. Per the germline V gene, CDR1 is SGDLS and CDR2 is YYNGEE. This CDR3 comprises 15 residues. Trimming took 5 bases from V and 7 from J; bases not matched to a gene: 9. The TCR comes from a middle-aged man in good health. The sequencing sample was made of blood. The rearrangement uses TRBV9 and TRBJ1-5; 10 bases agree with TRBD1. CDR3 coding DNA: TGTGCCAGCAGTCCTACGACAGGGGGCTCGCAGCCCCAGCATTTT. This translates into CASSPTTGGSQPQHF.